The 3 T cell receptor beta chains in this list originate from one sample, sequenced in a study of blood T cell repertoires in COVID-19. Repertoires were generated with immunoSEQ multiplex PCR, while TCRdb's copy carries only in-frame clones and drops some. The table records approximately 250,000 clones, roughly 84% of them present only once. The source material was peripheral blood. Receptor source: a human donor in a cohort sampled during active COVID-19.

The V and J genes are TRBV2 and TRBJ2-1; TRBD2 matches at 8 bases. Germline-derived CDR1 and CDR2 are SNHLY and FYNNEI. J lost 9 bases, V lost 6 bases, and 19 bases had no gene match. There are 17 residues in the CDR3. The CDR3 is CASSEGLGTRVWFEQFF. CDR3 coding DNA: TGTGCCAGCAGCGAGGGGCTCGGGACTAGAGTCTGGTTTGAGCAGTTCTTC.

The chain links TRBV2 to TRBJ1-3; D gene uncertain. The CDR3 length is 15 residues. The germline V gene encodes CDR1 SNHLY and CDR2 FYNNEI. Trimming removed 3 bases at V and 8 bases at J, with 17 bases between. The CDR3 DNA follows: TGTGCCAGCAGTGACGAGACACAGTGGCGGGACACCATATATTTT. Its protein product is CASSDETQWRDTIYF.

The chain employs TRBV6-5 and TRBJ1-4; D might be TRBD1 (5 bases). This CDR3 spans 14 amino acids. CDR1 MNHEY and CDR2 SVGAGI come from the germline V gene. Trimming took 6 bases from V and 3 from J, leaving 11 bases between them. The CDR3 bases are TGTGCCAGCAGGGGGGGAAGGGCTAATGAAAAACTGTTTTTT. As protein: CASRGGRANEKLFF.